A selection of T cell receptor beta chains follows, all from one sample in a study of T cells in Graves' hyperthyroidism and ophthalmopathy. MiXCR, applied by TCRdb to the multiplex PCR reads, yields one record per CDR3 protein. The sample has about 590,000 distinct CDR3 sequences; about 15% are singletons. Sequencing was done on a sample of blood. Every receptor here comes from a woman aged 25 to 39 with Graves' hyperthyroidism. CDR3s include the opening cysteine and the closing phenylalanine or tryptophan. Each record gives: D gene, clone size, J gene, V gene, CDR3 protein, CDR3 DNA. The D gene is left open where the match is weak. Not all rows give a size; the values are once, few, many and, for expanded clones, a class.

d_gene: -; abundance: -; j_gene: TRBJ2-7; v_gene: TRBV4-1; CDR3aa: CASSQEFHDSYEQYF; CDR3nt: TGCGCCAGCAGCCAAGAGTTCCACGACTCCTACGAGCAGTACTTC
d_gene: TRBD2; abundance: many; j_gene: TRBJ2-1; v_gene: TRBV6-1; CDR3aa: CASTPGLAEDDSYNEQFF; CDR3nt: TGTGCCAGCACCCCTGGACTAGCGGAGGACGATTCCTACAATGAGCAGTTCTTC
d_gene: -; abundance: many; j_gene: TRBJ2-3; v_gene: TRBV7-8; CDR3aa: CASSFDRVTDTQYF; CDR3nt: TGTGCCAGCAGCTTCGACAGAGTAACAGATACGCAGTATTTT
d_gene: TRBD2; abundance: -; j_gene: TRBJ2-2; v_gene: TRBV9; CDR3aa: CASSVFSAGDTGELFF; CDR3nt: TGTGCCAGCAGCGTATTTTCAGCGGGGGACACCGGGGAGCTGTTTTTT
d_gene: TRBD2; abundance: few; j_gene: TRBJ2-1; v_gene: TRBV14; CDR3aa: CASSRVGGRAGEQFF; CDR3nt: TGTGCCAGCAGCCGGGTCGGCGGGAGGGCTGGGGAGCAGTTCTTC
d_gene: -; abundance: many; j_gene: TRBJ2-7; v_gene: TRBV20-1; CDR3aa: CSAPKRDRRAEQYF; CDR3nt: TGCAGTGCGCCGAAAAGAGACAGGAGGGCAGAGCAGTACTTC
d_gene: -; abundance: many; j_gene: TRBJ2-3; v_gene: TRBV9; CDR3aa: CASSVLGTDTQYF; CDR3nt: TGTGCCAGCAGCGTATTGGGCACAGATACGCAGTATTTT
d_gene: -; abundance: many; j_gene: TRBJ2-1; v_gene: TRBV29-1; CDR3aa: CSVEANVNEQFF; CDR3nt: TGCAGCGTTGAAGCCAACGTCAATGAGCAGTTCTTC
d_gene: -; abundance: many; j_gene: TRBJ1-1; v_gene: TRBV6-1; CDR3aa: CASRAFGVVTEAFF; CDR3nt: TGTGCCAGCAGAGCCTTCGGGGTGGTCACTGAAGCTTTCTTT
d_gene: -; abundance: -; j_gene: TRBJ2-2; v_gene: TRBV20-1; CDR3aa: CSARGRNTGELFF; CDR3nt: TGCAGTGCTAGAGGGAGAAACACCGGGGAGCTGTTTTTT
d_gene: TRBD1; abundance: many; j_gene: TRBJ2-3; v_gene: TRBV6-1; CDR3aa: CASSYGRGNSDTQYF; CDR3nt: TGTGCCAGCAGTTACGGCAGGGGGAATTCGGATACGCAGTATTTT
d_gene: -; abundance: many; j_gene: TRBJ2-7; v_gene: TRBV20-1; CDR3aa: CSARGGRTSYEQYF; CDR3nt: TGCAGTGCTAGAGGAGGGCGGACCTCCTACGAGCAGTACTTC
d_gene: -; abundance: -; j_gene: TRBJ1-6; v_gene: TRBV18; CDR3aa: CASSRVASPLHF; CDR3nt: TGTGCCAGCTCACGAGTCGCTTCACCCCTCCACTTT
d_gene: TRBD2; abundance: many; j_gene: TRBJ2-1; v_gene: TRBV27; CDR3aa: CASSQRGLAGVVDEQFF; CDR3nt: TGTGCCAGCAGCCAACGGGGACTAGCGGGAGTTGTCGATGAGCAGTTCTTC
d_gene: -; abundance: -; j_gene: TRBJ1-1; v_gene: TRBV28; CDR3aa: CASRRSGLRNTEAFF; CDR3nt: TGTGCCAGCAGACGATCCGGCCTGAGGAACACTGAAGCTTTCTTT
d_gene: -; abundance: many; j_gene: TRBJ2-7; v_gene: TRBV5-5; CDR3aa: CASTRDGASYEQYF; CDR3nt: TGTGCCAGCACCCGGGACGGAGCCTCCTACGAGCAGTACTTC
d_gene: -; abundance: many; j_gene: TRBJ2-7; v_gene: TRBV6-2/TRBV6-3; CDR3aa: CASRRSGYEQYF; CDR3nt: TGTGCCAGCAGACGGAGTGGGTACGAGCAGTACTTC
d_gene: -; abundance: many; j_gene: TRBJ2-1; v_gene: TRBV11-3; CDR3aa: CASSSASSSYNEQFF; CDR3nt: TGTGCCAGCAGCTCCGCTTCGAGCTCCTACAATGAGCAGTTCTTC
d_gene: -; abundance: few; j_gene: TRBJ1-1; v_gene: TRBV7-3; CDR3aa: CASSTGPTGQAFF; CDR3nt: TGTGCCAGCAGTACAGGACCCACAGGGCAAGCTTTCTTT
d_gene: TRBD1; abundance: -; j_gene: TRBJ2-7; v_gene: TRBV2; CDR3aa: CASSRDRGSNEQYF; CDR3nt: TGTGCCAGCAGTCGGGACAGGGGGTCCAACGAGCAGTACTTC
d_gene: TRBD2; abundance: many; j_gene: TRBJ2-5; v_gene: TRBV30; CDR3aa: CAWLAGRQETQYF; CDR3nt: TGTGCCTGGCTAGCGGGACGGCAAGAGACCCAGTACTTC
d_gene: -; abundance: many; j_gene: TRBJ1-4; v_gene: TRBV30; CDR3aa: CAWSVGPSEKLFF; CDR3nt: TGTGCCTGGAGTGTCGGCCCCTCGGAAAAACTGTTTTTT
d_gene: TRBD1; abundance: few; j_gene: TRBJ2-4; v_gene: TRBV19; CDR3aa: CASSPRQGRRSWAKNIQYF; CDR3nt: TGTGCCAGTAGTCCCCGACAGGGGCGGAGATCGTGGGCCAAAAACATTCAGTACTTC
d_gene: -; abundance: few; j_gene: TRBJ1-4; v_gene: TRBV4-3; CDR3aa: CASSQDQGYLTNEKLFF; CDR3nt: TGCGCCAGCAGCCAAGATCAGGGTTATTTGACTAATGAAAAACTGTTTTTT
d_gene: -; abundance: few; j_gene: TRBJ2-3; v_gene: TRBV20-1; CDR3aa: CSARDPIERVPSMDTQYF; CDR3nt: TGCAGTGCTAGAGATCCTATTGAACGAGTACCCTCTATGGATACGCAGTATTTT
d_gene: -; abundance: few; j_gene: TRBJ2-4; v_gene: TRBV4-1; CDR3aa: CASSQDRRIAKNIQYF; CDR3nt: TGCGCCAGCAGCCAAGATAGGCGGATAGCCAAAAACATTCAGTACTTC
d_gene: -; abundance: once; j_gene: TRBJ2-7; v_gene: TRBV10-1; CDR3aa: CASSESAGLNPYEQYF; CDR3nt: TGCGCCAGCAGTGAGTCGGCGGGACTCAATCCCTACGAGCAGTACTTC